This TCR beta chain is drawn from a study of blood T cells in healthy people across ages. Notes on this clonotype: Its antigen is as yet unknown.

This CDR3 is built from 13 residues. The germline V gene has CDR1 SGDLS and CDR2 YYNGEE. Trimming stripped 3 bases from V and 1 base from J, with 8 bases between. Primed by a sample-barcoded 5' primer and a J-beta primer mix, a second PCR proceeded for 7 to 11 cycles. From the 5' RACE reads, TCRdb called clonotypes with MiXCR, one entry per CDR3 protein. Among 650,000 to 900,000 distinct CDR3 sequences, around 68% were seen once, and the ten largest hold 25% to 30%. Study findings and constraints: There was no known CMV status for donors, so expanded clonotype changes were possibly confounded.

The source of this sequence is a man aged 25 to 40 in good health. Sequences were obtained from blood. The chain couples TRBV9 to TRBJ2-7; D gene ambiguous. The CDR3 DNA reads TGTGCCAGCAGCGCGGACCGATCCTACGAGCAGTACTTC. Translated, it gives CASSADRSYEQYF.